Listed here are 12 T cell receptor beta chains from one sample, sequenced in a study of OX40 agonist ivuxolimab in advanced cancers. Using immunoSEQ multiplex PCR, the repertoire was profiled, and TCRdb retains in-frame clones only, with some absent. Counted here are under 85,000 clones, 84% occurring once; the ten biggest clones make up less than 3%. The material was CD4+ or CD8+ T cells sorted from blood, obtained in a trial of the OX40 agonist ivuxolimab. These receptors all stem from an adult with an advanced solid tumor such as melanoma, head and neck, liver or kidney cancer.

The rearrangement links TRBV7-8 to TRBJ1-2; D remains ambiguous. The germline V gene encodes CDR1 SGHVS and CDR2 FQNEAQ. The length of the CDR3 is 11 residues. Trimming removed 1 base at V and 8 bases at J, with 5 bases between. The CDR3 loop reads CASSLESGYTF. CDR3 sequence (DNA): TGTGCCAGCAGCTTAGAATCCGGCTACACCTTC.

The chain links TRBV5-4 to TRBJ1-1; 8 bases are shared with TRBD1. V was clipped by 5 bases and J by 3 bases; unmatched bases: 6. The germline V gene encodes CDR1 SGHNT and CDR2 YYREEE (reference sequence). This CDR3 region has 14 residues. The CDR3 loop reads CASRWTGRDTEAFF. DNA for the CDR3: TGTGCCAGCAGATGGACAGGGCGGGACACTGAAGCTTTCTTT.

The J gene is TRBJ1-1, the V gene TRBV7-6, with D possibly TRBD1 on 5 matching bases. This CDR3 region has 15 residues. V was trimmed by 0 bases and J by 5 bases, leaving 13 bases between them. Germline V gives CDR1 SGHVS, CDR2 FNYEAQ. The CDR3 loop reads CASSLARGRGTEAFF. CDR3 coding DNA: TGTGCCAGCAGCTTAGCAAGGGGTCGAGGGACTGAAGCTTTCTTT. The full variable domain, completed using reference TRBV7-6 and TRBJ1-1, is GAGVSQSPRYKVTKRGQDVALRCDPISGHVSLYWYRQALGQGPEFLTYFNYEAQQDKSGLPNDRFSAERPEGSISTLTIQRTEQRDSAMYRCASSLARGRGTEAFFGQGTRLTVV.

Only one count was recorded for this clone. The chain uses TRBV7-2 and TRBJ1-2, with 9 nucleotides matching TRBD1. With V trimmed by 7 bases and J by 8 bases, 5 bases remained unmatched. The CDR3 sequence is 12 residues long. Germline V gives CDR1 SGHTA, CDR2 FQGNSA. The CDR3 DNA reads as TGTGCCAGCACCAGGACAGGGGACGGCTACACCTTC. Translating it yields CASTRTGDGYTF.

The CDR3 nucleotides are TGTGCCAGCAGCAAAGCCGGCAGGGGTGCGGGGGATACGCAGTATTTT. Translated, it gives CASSKAGRGAGDTQYF. V gene TRBV21-1 combines with J gene TRBJ2-3. TRBV21-1 is a pseudogene locus. This CDR3 is built from 16 residues.

The CDR3 sequence: CASSLVGGAGNQPQHF. The CDR3 DNA sequence: TGTGCCAGCAGCTTAGTGGGTGGGGCGGGTAATCAGCCCCAGCATTTT. The rearrangement joins TRBV7-2 to TRBJ1-5, with a tentative D call TRBD1 (5 bases). The V gene lost 1 base and the J gene lost 4 bases, with 14 bases spanning the gap. Germline V gene sequence: CDR1 SGHTA, CDR2 FQGNSA. The CDR3 length is 16 residues.

This sequence joins TRBV21-1 and TRBJ2-5; the D call in the table, TRBD1, was not verified against the DNA. TRBV21-1 is an annotated pseudogene. The CDR3 is 12 residues long. The CDR3 DNA sequence: TGTGCCAGCAGCATGCCCCTACAGGCCCAGTACTTC. Its translation: CASSMPLQAQYF.

The V call is TRBV9, the J call TRBJ2-1; 9 bases fit TRBD2. In germline, CDR1 is SGDLS, CDR2 YYNGEE. V lost 1 base, J lost 4 bases, and 3 bases stayed unmatched. The length of the CDR3 is 15 residues. The CDR3 bases are TGTGCCAGCAGCGTAAGTAGCGGGAGATACAATGAGCAGTTCTTC. Translation gives CASSVSSGRYNEQFF.

This clone came up once. V and J are TRBV9 and TRBJ2-2; the D call may be TRBD1 or TRBD2 (6 bases each). The V and J ends lost 5 bases and 5 bases respectively, with 19 bases between them. The CDR3 runs to 16 residues. Germline-derived CDR1 and CDR2 are SGDLS and YYNGEE. DNA of the CDR3: TGTGCCAGCAGGAGAGAGAAGGGGGGTGGTACCGGGGAGCTGTTTTTT. Translating gives CASRREKGGGTGELFF.

The chain recombines TRBV5-8 with TRBJ1-1; D remains ambiguous. The V and J ends lost 1 base and 1 base respectively, with 14 bases between them. Germline V gene data show CDR1 as SGHTS and CDR2 as YDEGEE. The CDR3 contains 16 residues. The DNA of the CDR3 is TGTGCCAGCAGCTTGTCGTTGTGGGTACGGAACACTGAAGCTTTCTTT. This translates into CASSLSLWVRNTEAFF.

This clone occurred once. V usage is TRBV5-1 and J usage is TRBJ2-1; no definite D call. CDR3 length: 12 amino acids. Trimming stripped 1 base from V and 5 bases from J, with 4 bases between. Germline V lookup: CDR1 SGHRS, CDR2 YFSETQ. CDR3 region: CASSLKNNEQFF. Written as DNA, the CDR3 is TGCGCCAGCAGCTTGAAGAACAATGAGCAGTTCTTC.

The chain employs TRBV14 and TRBJ1-2, with D perhaps TRBD1 (6 bases). Germline V gene sequence: CDR1 SGHDN, CDR2 FVKESK. The CDR3 spans 14 residues. Trimming took off 6 bases at V and 6 bases at J, with 17 bases between the two ends. The CDR3: CASSRGGGVDGYTF. The CDR3 DNA reads TGTGCCAGCAGTCGCGGGGGCGGGGTCGATGGCTACACCTTC.